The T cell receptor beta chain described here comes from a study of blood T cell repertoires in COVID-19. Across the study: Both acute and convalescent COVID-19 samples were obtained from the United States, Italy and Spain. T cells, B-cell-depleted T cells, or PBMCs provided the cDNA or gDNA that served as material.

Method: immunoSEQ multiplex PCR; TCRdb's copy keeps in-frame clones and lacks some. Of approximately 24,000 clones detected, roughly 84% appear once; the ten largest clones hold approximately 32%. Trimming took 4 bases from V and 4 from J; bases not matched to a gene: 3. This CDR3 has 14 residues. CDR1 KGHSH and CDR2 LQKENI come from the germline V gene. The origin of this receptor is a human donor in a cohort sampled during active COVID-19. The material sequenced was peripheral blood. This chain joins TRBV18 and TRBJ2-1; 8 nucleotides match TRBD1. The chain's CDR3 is CASSQDRAYNEQFF. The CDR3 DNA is TGTGCCAGCTCACAGGACAGGGCTTACAATGAGCAGTTCTTC.